The present T cell receptor beta chain was sequenced within a study of blood T cell repertoires in COVID-19. Assay: immunoSEQ multiplex PCR; the TCRdb copy retains only in-frame clones and omits some. The sample carries around 15,000 clones, roughly nine tenths recorded once. This receptor was identified in an elderly man with acute or convalescent COVID-19. The sample consisted of peripheral blood.

This CDR3 is CPKRGVSYEQYF. The CDR3 DNA sequence: TGTCCCAAACGGGGAGTTTCCTACGAGCAGTACTTC. This rearrangement joins TRBV21-1 to TRBJ2-7; the D segment call TRBD2 is taken from the table without a DNA check. TRBV21-1 is deemed a pseudogene. This CDR3 comprises 12 residues.